This section outlines one T cell receptor beta chain sequence together with its context. Its recognized antigen is unknown. It has no much larger one-base neighbor in the sample; base qualities were not kept. This sample was included in a study of T cell responses to AZD1222 COVID-19 vaccine (dated by TCRdb to about 2021). With regard to the full study: AZD1222 recipients whose second dose came at about 4 weeks and those whose second dose came at about 12 weeks were combined into one group, since spike-specific TCR depth and breadth did not differ between the two schedules. Trial participants were enrolled into age subgroups of 18-55, 56-69 and 70-plus years, which contained approximately 150, 30 and 60 TCR-sequenced participants, respectively. TCR sequencing covered 230 or so trial participants: roughly 200 given two doses of AZD1222 and 26 given two doses of MenACWY control vaccine.

Beyond this particular receptor, the publication reports: Epitopes outside the regions mutated in the B.1.351 and B.1.1.7 variants were reportedly recognized by nearly half of the unique spike-specific TCRs. Only five to seven AZD1222 recipients were SARS-CoV-2 seropositive at baseline, limiting conclusions about previously exposed vaccinees. Vaccine-associated CD4 TCRs spanned the whole spike protein, with dominant responses in regions 160-218 and 743-854. Participants were mostly white British and included more females than males, and it was suggested by the authors that clonal diversity may have been underestimated. After two AZD1222 doses, spike-specific TCR breadth and depth were significantly higher than at day 0 and than in MenACWY recipients. Because no day 14 peak-response samples were available, repertoires were characterized only after the peak T cell response. The 56-69-year group was small, and its depth increase did not reach significance, likely because of low power.

Trimmed from V: 2 bases; trimmed from J: 8 bases; junction bases lacking a gene match: 7. The CDR3 contains 15 residues, cysteine and phenylalanine counted. Only the CDR3 part of the read is kept: 45 bases, read in frame from the first base. CDR1 and CDR2 are read off the germline V gene as MDHEN and SYDVKM. The time point label for this specimen denotes: baseline before first vaccination. Vaccinee samples came from UK trials COV001 and COV002, including a single-blind randomized controlled phase 2/3 trial of AZD1222 (ChAdOx1 nCoV-19) in healthy adults. Trial participant PBMC samples were collected at day 0 and day 28 after the second dose for TCRbeta chain sequencing. The CDR3 regions of human TCRbeta chains were analyzed by immunosequencing. The original pipeline was this. TCRs in the repertoires were compared against a reference library of SARS-CoV-2-specific TCRs that had been generated with the MIRA antigen-specificity platform. Breadth was defined as the fraction of unique TCRs that were SARS-CoV-2-associated, and depth was defined as the fraction of total T cells that were SARS-CoV-2-associated. Using the MIRA data, each spike-specific TCR was assigned both to the spike region to which the TCR was reactive and to a CD4 or CD8 class. Log10-transformed breadth and depth values were compared by one-way ANOVA with Sidak's multiple comparisons tests. The source is immuneACCESS, and TCRdb retained only in-frame sequences with V and J called. Part of the clones is not carried over; for the studies checked, unresolved V genes explain less than half of this, and the remainder is unexplained. The V and J calls and clone size were taken over from that table, and D and trimming were inferred from the DNA. This sample is represented by around 84,000 clones; 88% of them were singletons. Jointly, the top ten make up about 5.8% of the sample.

The TCR originated in an adult in good health. Material: peripheral blood, obtained on day 0 of AZD1222 vaccination. Rearrangement joined TRBV28 to TRBJ2-1, with 9 bases matching TRBD2. The CDR3 corresponds to CASSLMVAGEDEQFF. The sequenced DNA: TGTGCCAGCAGTTTAATGGTAGCGGGAGAGGATGAGCAGTTCTTC.